This T cell receptor beta chain was captured by sequencing in a study of cytomegalovirus exposure and HLA in healthy donors. Study-level points and caveats: TCR beta V segments were, for the most part, productive about 90% or about 30% of the time in an earlier analysis. In vitro confirmation showed a few CMV-associated chains to be CMV antigen specific.

CDR3 length: 16 amino acids. Trimming at V came to 5 bases and at J to 2 bases, leaving 12 bases not matched to a gene. CDR1 is SEHNR and CDR2 is FQNEAQ in the germline V gene (reference sequence). 60 Vbeta and 13 Jbeta primers were used in PCR. The method was immunoSEQ multiplex PCR; TCRdb's version includes in-frame clones alone and lacks a portion of them. The sample lists approximately 200,000 clones; roughly four fifths were seen once. The sample holds one count of this clone. Its specificity is unknown. Source material: PBMCs. V usage is TRBV7-9 and J usage is TRBJ2-7; 7 bases map to TRBD1. This sequence originates from a woman aged 25 to 39 in good health and CMV-seropositive. In DNA form, the CDR3 reads TGTGCCAGCAGCCCACAGGGGTACAGGGAGCCCTACGAGCAGTACTTC. Protein: CASSPQGYREPYEQYF.